The rows below give T cell receptor beta chains drawn from one sample of a study of blood T cell repertoires in COVID-19. TCRdb's copy holds only in-frame clones and misses some; the assay was immunoSEQ multiplex PCR. This sample has about 190,000 clones, with roughly nine tenths found just once. Source material: peripheral blood. The receptors here all came from a man aged 70-80 years with active or convalescent COVID-19. Both conserved end residues are part of each CDR3. The D gene is left open where the match is weak. Size is omitted from some rows. Given values are once, few, many or a class for expanded clones.

size: NA; D: NA; V: TRBV19; J: TRBJ2-7; DNA: TGTGCCAGTAGCACACTAGCCTCCTACGAGCAGTACTTC; CDR3: CASSTLASYEQYF
size: NA; D: NA; V: TRBV6-5; J: TRBJ2-7; DNA: TGTGCCAGCAGTAACAGCTACGAGCAGTACTTC; CDR3: CASSNSYEQYF
size: NA; D: NA; V: TRBV19; J: TRBJ1-6; DNA: TGTGCCAGTAGTATCACCGGGAGTCCCTCCTATAATTCACCCCTCCACTTT; CDR3: CASSITGSPSYNSPLHF
size: NA; D: TRBD2; V: TRBV28; J: TRBJ2-7; DNA: TGTGCCAGCAGGGAGACTAGCGGGGCTTACGAGCAGTACTTC; CDR3: CASRETSGAYEQYF
size: NA; D: TRBD2; V: TRBV5-1; J: TRBJ2-1; DNA: TGCGCCAGCAGCCCCGGGACTAGATCCTACAATGAGCAGTTCTTC; CDR3: CASSPGTRSYNEQFF
size: NA; D: NA; V: TRBV7-8; J: TRBJ1-5; DNA: TGTGCCAGCAGCCCCCTCGGGGGGAGAGTCAATCAGCCCCAGCATTTT; CDR3: CASSPLGGRVNQPQHF
size: NA; D: TRBD1; V: TRBV7-2; J: TRBJ1-4; DNA: TGTGCCAGCAGCCTCAGGACAGGGGGCCCTGAAAAACTGTTTTTT; CDR3: CASSLRTGGPEKLFF
size: few; D: NA; V: TRBV11-2; J: TRBJ2-5; DNA: TGTGCCAGCAGCTTAGGGACTATGGCCCTAGGCCAGTACTTC; CDR3: CASSLGTMALGQYF
size: NA; D: TRBD1; V: TRBV28; J: TRBJ2-2; DNA: TGTGCCAGCCAGGTCCCACCGGGACAGGGGAGCACCGGGGAGCTGTTTTTT; CDR3: CASQVPPGQGSTGELFF
size: NA; D: NA; V: TRBV7-2; J: TRBJ1-1; DNA: TGTGCCAGCAGCTTAATATCAGGCGCCACTGAAGCTTTCTTT; CDR3: CASSLISGATEAFF
size: NA; D: NA; V: TRBV19; J: TRBJ1-6; DNA: TGTGCCAGTAGTGTTACCCATCGGGACATGTATAATTCACCCCTCCACTTT; CDR3: CASSVTHRDMYNSPLHF
size: once; D: NA; V: TRBV7-8; J: TRBJ2-1; DNA: TGTGCCAGCAGCGTGTTCTCTAGCGAGAACAATGAGCAGTTCTTC; CDR3: CASSVFSSENNEQFF
size: NA; D: NA; V: TRBV2; J: TRBJ2-3; DNA: TGTGCCAGCTTAAGACAGCTCACAGATACGCAGTATTTT; CDR3: CASLRQLTDTQYF
size: NA; D: NA; V: TRBV6-2/TRBV6-3; J: TRBJ1-5; DNA: TGTGCCAGCAGTGTGGAGGGCTTGGGGCAGCCCCAGCATTTT; CDR3: CASSVEGLGQPQHF
size: once; D: TRBD2; V: TRBV30; J: TRBJ2-7; DNA: TGTGCCTGGAGTGTACTAGCGGGGCCCGAGCAGTACTTC; CDR3: CAWSVLAGPEQYF
size: NA; D: TRBD1; V: TRBV4-2; J: TRBJ2-4; DNA: TGTGCCAGCGGAGACAGGGGTGTGGGCAAAAACATTCAGTACTTC; CDR3: CASGDRGVGKNIQYF
size: NA; D: NA; V: TRBV11-2; J: TRBJ1-4; DNA: TGTGCCAGCAGTTGGACCGGACTATCTGGAAAACTGTTTTTT; CDR3: CASSWTGLSGKLFF
size: NA; D: TRBD1; V: TRBV5-6; J: TRBJ2-7; DNA: TGTGCCAGCAGTTCGTGGATCATTTCCGGGACAGGGTCCTACGAGCAGTACTTC; CDR3: CASSSWIISGTGSYEQYF
size: NA; D: TRBD2; V: TRBV11-2; J: TRBJ2-7; DNA: TGTGCCAGCAGCCAGGGGGTGGGACTAGCGGGATCCTACGAGCAGTACTTC; CDR3: CASSQGVGLAGSYEQYF
size: NA; D: NA; V: TRBV24-1; J: TRBJ2-7; DNA: TGTGCCACCAGTTGTCTGGACAGCCCTTCCTACGAGCAGTACTTC; CDR3: CATSCLDSPSYEQYF
size: NA; D: NA; V: TRBV18; J: TRBJ2-2; DNA: TGTGCCAGCTCACCAGGCGCAGGGTCCCTTACACTCGCCGGGGAGCTGTTTTTT; CDR3: CASSPGAGSLTLAGELFF
size: NA; D: NA; V: TRBV29-1; J: TRBJ2-5; DNA: TGCAGCGTGGACCTCCGGGAATTTCAAGAGACCCAGTACTTC; CDR3: CSVDLREFQETQYF
size: NA; D: NA; V: TRBV18; J: TRBJ2-7; DNA: TGTGCCAGCTCACCGGGAGCCTACGAGCAGTACTTC; CDR3: CASSPGAYEQYF
size: NA; D: TRBD1; V: TRBV18; J: TRBJ2-7; DNA: TGTGCCAGCTCACCACCGGTTGGGGACAGGGTTCTCGAGCAGTACTTC; CDR3: CASSPPVGDRVLEQYF
size: NA; D: TRBD2; V: TRBV7-2; J: TRBJ2-3; DNA: TGTGCCAGCAGCTCACTGACTAGCGGGACAGATACGCAGTATTTT; CDR3: CASSSLTSGTDTQYF
size: NA; D: NA; V: TRBV3-1/TRBV3-2; J: TRBJ2-5; DNA: TGTGCCAGCAGCCACGGACGGACACCTGAGACCCAGTACTTC; CDR3: CASSHGRTPETQYF
size: few; D: TRBD1; V: TRBV5-4; J: TRBJ2-2; DNA: TGTGCCAGCAGCGGGAGACAGGGGGGCACCGGGGAGCTGTTTTTT; CDR3: CASSGRQGGTGELFF
size: NA; D: NA; V: TRBV6-5; J: TRBJ1-6; DNA: TGTGCCAGCAGTTACTCCCCACAGGGTGGTTCACCCCTCCACTTT; CDR3: CASSYSPQGGSPLHF
size: few; D: NA; V: TRBV28; J: TRBJ1-5; DNA: TGTGCCAGCAGATCTACAGGCAGCAATCAGCCCCAGCATTTT; CDR3: CASRSTGSNQPQHF
size: NA; D: TRBD2; V: TRBV14; J: TRBJ2-7; DNA: TGTGCCAGCAGCCAAGGACTAGCGGGAGGGTACGAGCAGTACTTC; CDR3: CASSQGLAGGYEQYF
size: NA; D: NA; V: TRBV11-2; J: TRBJ1-1; DNA: TGTGCCAGCAGCTTGGGGGGGGTGAACACTGAAGCTTTCTTT; CDR3: CASSLGGVNTEAFF
size: NA; D: TRBD1; V: TRBV6-1; J: TRBJ1-2; DNA: TGTGCCAGCAGTGAGGGACAGAGACTCTTTAGCACCTTC; CDR3: CASSEGQRLFSTF
size: NA; D: TRBD1; V: TRBV28; J: TRBJ1-1; DNA: TGTGCCAGCAGTCTACCGCAGGGGGCGCTTACTGAAGCTTTCTTT; CDR3: CASSLPQGALTEAFF
size: NA; D: NA; V: TRBV10-2; J: TRBJ2-1; DNA: TGCGCCAGCAGTGATCGGGGCGGGGACGCTAGGGATGAGCAGTTCTTC; CDR3: CASSDRGGDARDEQFF
size: NA; D: TRBD1; V: TRBV2; J: TRBJ1-2; DNA: TGTGCCAGCAGTGAAAGGCAGGGGGCCGAAGGCTACACCTTC; CDR3: CASSERQGAEGYTF
size: once; D: NA; V: TRBV7-2; J: TRBJ2-1; DNA: TGTGCCAGCAGCTCGTGGACTAATACATATGAGCAGTTCTTC; CDR3: CASSSWTNTYEQFF
size: NA; D: NA; V: TRBV5-4; J: TRBJ1-1; DNA: TGTGCCAGCAGCCCCGACAGTTTAAAAGAAGCTTTCTTT; CDR3: CASSPDSLKEAFF
size: NA; D: TRBD2; V: TRBV5-6; J: TRBJ2-3; DNA: TGTGCCAGCAGCTTGGTATCGGCGGGAGGGTACACAGATACGCAGTATTTT; CDR3: CASSLVSAGGYTDTQYF
size: NA; D: TRBD1; V: TRBV29-1; J: TRBJ2-7; DNA: TGCAGCGTTGCGGGACAGGCGACCTACGAGCAGTACTTC; CDR3: CSVAGQATYEQYF
size: NA; D: TRBD2; V: TRBV9; J: TRBJ2-2; DNA: TGTGCCAGCAGCGTAGTCGCGGGGGGGGCGGCGACCGGGGAGCTGTTTTTT; CDR3: CASSVVAGGAATGELFF
size: NA; D: NA; V: TRBV10-1; J: TRBJ2-2; DNA: TGCGCCAGCAGTGAGTCGGCAGGGTCCGGGGAGCTGTTTTTT; CDR3: CASSESAGSGELFF
size: NA; D: TRBD1; V: TRBV5-1; J: TRBJ1-5; DNA: TGCGCCAGCAGCTTGGAGGCAGGGGGCGGGCAGCCCCAGCATTTT; CDR3: CASSLEAGGGQPQHF
size: NA; D: TRBD1; V: TRBV28; J: TRBJ2-7; DNA: TGTGCCAGCAACACTCCCCGGACAGGGGGCTACGAGCAGTACTTC; CDR3: CASNTPRTGGYEQYF
size: NA; D: NA; V: TRBV5-6; J: TRBJ2-4; DNA: TGTGCCAGCACGAACCTTCGAGTGGCCAAAAACATTCAGTACTTC; CDR3: CASTNLRVAKNIQYF
size: NA; D: NA; V: TRBV25-1; J: TRBJ1-3; DNA: TGTGCCAGCAGTGCGGAGGGGGGGCCTGGAAACACCATATATTTT; CDR3: CASSAEGGPGNTIYF
size: NA; D: NA; V: TRBV30; J: TRBJ2-3; DNA: TGTGCCTGGAGTGTGGGCGATACGCAGTATTTT; CDR3: CAWSVGDTQYF
size: NA; D: TRBD1; V: TRBV6-2/TRBV6-3; J: TRBJ1-4; DNA: TGTGCCAGCAGTTACTTTACCGGGACAGGCCATGAAAAACTGTTTTTT; CDR3: CASSYFTGTGHEKLFF
size: NA; D: NA; V: TRBV27; J: TRBJ2-1; DNA: TGTGCCAGCAGCAATACAGGGCAGCGTGAGCAGTTCTTC; CDR3: CASSNTGQREQFF
size: NA; D: NA; V: TRBV28; J: TRBJ2-7; DNA: TGTGCCAGCAGTTTCCACTTGTCGGAGCAGTACTTC; CDR3: CASSFHLSEQYF
size: NA; D: TRBD2; V: TRBV19; J: TRBJ2-1; DNA: TGTGCCAGTACCGGGACTAAATACAATGAGCAGTTCTTC; CDR3: CASTGTKYNEQFF
size: NA; D: TRBD1; V: TRBV6-2/TRBV6-3; J: TRBJ2-3; DNA: TGTGCCAGCAGTGGACCACGGACAGGGGGCACAGATACGCAGTATTTT; CDR3: CASSGPRTGGTDTQYF
size: NA; D: NA; V: TRBV4-1; J: TRBJ2-1; DNA: TGCGCCAGCAGCCAAGTTCCGTCAGGGGCCTCCTACAATGAGCAGTTCTTC; CDR3: CASSQVPSGASYNEQFF
size: NA; D: NA; V: TRBV5-1; J: TRBJ2-1; DNA: TGCGCCAGCAGTGGTAGCACTGTCTACAATGAGCAGTTCTTC; CDR3: CASSGSTVYNEQFF
size: few; D: TRBD1; V: TRBV4-1; J: TRBJ1-2; DNA: TGCGCCAGCAGCACAGGGGAATCTGGCTACACCTTC; CDR3: CASSTGESGYTF
size: NA; D: NA; V: TRBV6-2/TRBV6-3; J: TRBJ2-3; DNA: TGTGCCAGCAGTCTCAGGACTACAGATACGCAGTATTTT; CDR3: CASSLRTTDTQYF
size: NA; D: TRBD1; V: TRBV5-5; J: TRBJ1-5; DNA: TGTGCCAGCAGCTCCTCGTACAGGGGGAATCAGCCCCAGCATTTT; CDR3: CASSSSYRGNQPQHF
size: NA; D: NA; V: TRBV6-2/TRBV6-3; J: TRBJ1-1; DNA: TGTGCCAGCAGTTACGGGTCAGGTATCCTGAACACTGAAGCTTTCTTT; CDR3: CASSYGSGILNTEAFF
size: few; D: NA; V: TRBV29-1; J: TRBJ2-5; DNA: TGCAGCGTTGATTCGGGGTGGGAGACCCAGTACTTC; CDR3: CSVDSGWETQYF
size: NA; D: NA; V: TRBV11-2; J: TRBJ1-4; DNA: TGTGCCAGCAGCTTAGGACAGACAACTAATGAAAAACTGTTTTTT; CDR3: CASSLGQTTNEKLFF
size: NA; D: TRBD1; V: TRBV6-6; J: TRBJ1-1; DNA: TGTGCCAGCAGGCCAGGGGGCCTGAACACTGAAGCTTTCTTT; CDR3: CASRPGGLNTEAFF